These 10 T cell receptor beta chains originate from one sample sequenced in a study of cytomegalovirus exposure and HLA in healthy donors. Primers included in the PCR were 60 Vbeta and 13 Jbeta primers. Generated by immunoSEQ multiplex PCR, the TCRdb table keeps only in-frame clones and is missing some. Here the sample spans hundreds of thousands of clones, over 60% being singletons. Sequenced input: PBMCs. All receptors derive from a male donor in good health and CMV-seronegative.

This clone appeared once. The CDR3 DNA reads as TGCAGTGCTAGAGTCTTCGGGGAGCTGTTTTTT. Translating it yields CSARVFGELFF. The chain is built from TRBV20-1 and TRBJ2-2; no reliable D call. The length of the CDR3 is 11 residues. Germline CDR1 and CDR2: DFQATT and SNEGSKA (reference sequence). Trimming removed 1 base from V and 7 bases from J, with 4 bases in between.

The V gene is TRBV7-2, the J gene TRBJ2-2; D may be TRBD1 (7 bases). The V end was cut by 2 bases, the J end by 7 bases, with 14 bases between. CDR1 is SGHTA and CDR2 is FQGNSA in the germline V gene. The length of the CDR3 is 15 residues. The CDR3 reads CASSLKGRGDGELFF. The CDR3 nucleotides read TGTGCCAGCAGCTTAAAGGGCAGGGGGGACGGGGAGCTGTTTTTT.

The chain combines TRBV6-5 with TRBJ2-7; 10 bases fit TRBD1. Trimming cost V 4 bases and J 2 bases; bases outside gene matches: 8. Germline V gene sequence: CDR1 MNHEY, CDR2 SVGAGI. There are 16 residues in the CDR3. DNA of the CDR3: TGTGCCAGCAGTTTAAGTCGGACAGGGGGGACCTACGAGCAGTACTTC. Protein: CASSLSRTGGTYEQYF.

Regarding this clone: An end of the junction differs from the germline gene, which may be a read error. The rearrangement uses TRBV7-7 and TRBJ2-3, with 9 nucleotides matching TRBD1. Germline values: CDR1 SSHAT, CDR2 FNYEAQ (reference sequence). This CDR3 is built from 16 residues. The CDR3 is CASSLAPTGGPDTQYF. The CDR3, as DNA: TGTGCTAGCAGCTTAGCCCCGACAGGGGGGCCAGATACGCAGTATTTT.

V usage is TRBV5-6 and J usage is TRBJ2-7; TRBD2 matches 7 bases. Trimming removed 2 bases from V and 2 bases from J; junction bases left unmatched: 7. The CDR3 length is 15 residues. Germline V gives CDR1 SGHDT, CDR2 YYEEEE. CDR3 coding DNA: TGTGCCAGCAGCTTCCGCGGGGGAAATACCTACGAGCAGTACTTC. Translating it yields CASSFRGGNTYEQYF.

This rearrangement joins TRBV19 to TRBJ2-2; 7 bases map to TRBD1. The CDR3 has 17 amino acids. Germline values: CDR1 LNHDA, CDR2 SQIVND (reference sequence). Trimming removed 6 bases from V and 3 bases from J; junction bases left unmatched: 13. The CDR3 nucleotides read TGTGCCAGTAGCCATGACAAGGGGGCTGGGGACACCGGGGAGCTGTTTTTT. Its protein product is CASSHDKGAGDTGELFF.

This sequence joins TRBV27 and TRBJ1-1; D is possibly TRBD1 (5 bases). The CDR3 is 14 residues long. Germline V gene lookup returns CDR1 MNHEY and CDR2 SMNVEV (reference sequence). Trimming left V 4 bases short and J 6 bases short, with 15 bases between. DNA of the CDR3: TGTGCCAGCAGTTCTCAACTGGGGCGGCCTGAAGCTTTCTTT. This gives the protein CASSSQLGRPEAFF.

This chain joins TRBV27 and TRBJ1-2, with TRBD1 identical over 8 bases. The length of the CDR3 is 14 residues. The V and J ends lost 8 bases and 4 bases, in that order; junction bases with no gene match: 9. The germline V gene has CDR1 MNHEY and CDR2 SMNVEV (reference sequence). The CDR3 region is CASGALQGVYGYTF. CDR3 bases: TGTGCCAGCGGGGCTCTACAGGGGGTCTATGGCTACACCTTC.

The chain couples TRBV19 to TRBJ2-6; 7 nucleotides match TRBD2. The CDR3 consists of 15 residues. Germline CDR1 and CDR2: LNHDA and SQIVND (reference sequence). J lost 3 bases, V lost 8 bases, and 7 bases had no gene match. Here the CDR3 reads CASLPRGDGANVLTF. The CDR3 DNA is TGTGCCAGTCTACCCCGGGGGGATGGGGCCAACGTCCTGACTTTC.

This clone was found once. This chain connects TRBV11-3 to TRBJ2-5; D is unresolved. The CDR3 loop spans 13 amino acids. Germline values: CDR1 SGHNT, CDR2 YENEEA. Trimming pared 0 bases from V and 4 bases from J, leaving 6 bases between. The CDR3, as DNA: TGTGCCAGCAGCTTAGATCCGGGAGAGACCCAGTACTTC. Its protein product is CASSLDPGETQYF.